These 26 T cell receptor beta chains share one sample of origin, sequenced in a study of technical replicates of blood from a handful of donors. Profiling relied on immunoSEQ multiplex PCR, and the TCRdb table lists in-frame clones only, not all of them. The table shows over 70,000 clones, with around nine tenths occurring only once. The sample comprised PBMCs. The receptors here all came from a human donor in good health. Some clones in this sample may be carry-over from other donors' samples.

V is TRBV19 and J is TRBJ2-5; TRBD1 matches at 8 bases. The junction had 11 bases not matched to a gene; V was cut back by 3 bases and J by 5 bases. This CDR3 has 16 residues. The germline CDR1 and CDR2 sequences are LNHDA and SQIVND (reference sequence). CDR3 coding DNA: TGTGCCAGTAGTATCCCTGGACAGGGAGGTGGGGAGACCCAGTACTTC. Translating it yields CASSIPGQGGGETQYF.

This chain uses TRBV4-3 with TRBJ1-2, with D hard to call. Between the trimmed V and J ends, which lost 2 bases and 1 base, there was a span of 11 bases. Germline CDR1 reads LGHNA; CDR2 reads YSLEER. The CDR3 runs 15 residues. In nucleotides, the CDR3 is TGCGCCAGCAGCCAAAACCACGGCGGTAACTATGGCTACACCTTC. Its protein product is CASSQNHGGNYGYTF.

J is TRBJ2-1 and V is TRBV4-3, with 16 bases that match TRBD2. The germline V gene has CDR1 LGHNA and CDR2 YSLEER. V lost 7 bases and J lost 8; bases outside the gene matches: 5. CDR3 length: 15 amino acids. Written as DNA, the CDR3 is TGCGCCAGCACCCACGGGACTAGCGGGAGGGATGAGCAGTTCTTC. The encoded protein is CASTHGTSGRDEQFF.

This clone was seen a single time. The CDR3 loop reads CASSANSNQPQHF. The CDR3 DNA sequence: TGTGCCAGCAGCGCGAATAGCAATCAGCCCCAGCATTTT. The chain uses TRBV2 and TRBJ1-5, with D unclear. V lost 6 bases and J 0 bases, leaving 6 bases between the germline ends. The germline V gene encodes CDR1 SNHLY and CDR2 FYNNEI. The CDR3 runs 13 residues. The full variable domain, rest sourced from reference TRBV2 and TRBJ1-5, is EPEVTQTPSHQVTQMGQEVILRCVPISNHLYFYWYRQILGQKVEFLVSFYNNEISEKSEIFDDQFSVERPDGSNFTLKIRSTKLEDSAMYFCASSANSNQPQHFGDGTRLSIL.

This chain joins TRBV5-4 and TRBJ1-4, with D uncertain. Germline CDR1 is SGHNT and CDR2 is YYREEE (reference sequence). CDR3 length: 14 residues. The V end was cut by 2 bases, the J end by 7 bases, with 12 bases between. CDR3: CASSFAGNGEKLFF. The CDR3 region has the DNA TGTGCCAGCAGCTTCGCGGGGAACGGTGAAAAACTGTTTTTT.

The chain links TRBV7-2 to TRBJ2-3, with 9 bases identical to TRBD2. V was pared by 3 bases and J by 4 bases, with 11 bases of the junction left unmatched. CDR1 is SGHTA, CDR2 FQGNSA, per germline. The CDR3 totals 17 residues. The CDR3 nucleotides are TGTGCCAGCAGCTTCTTATCTGCGGGGGGGCGCTCAGATACGCAGTATTTT. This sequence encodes CASSFLSAGGRSDTQYF.

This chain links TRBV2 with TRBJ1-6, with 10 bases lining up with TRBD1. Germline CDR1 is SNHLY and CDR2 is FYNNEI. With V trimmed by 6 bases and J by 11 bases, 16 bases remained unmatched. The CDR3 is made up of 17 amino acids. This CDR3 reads CASSAQHDRGPWAPLHF. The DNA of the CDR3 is TGTGCCAGCAGCGCCCAGCATGACAGGGGGCCATGGGCACCCCTCCACTTT.

CDR3 in amino acids: CASSQDSSGKGEQFF. CDR3 nucleotides: TGCGCCAGCAGCCAAGATTCCAGCGGGAAAGGGGAGCAGTTCTTC. This sequence joins TRBV4-3 and TRBJ2-1, with 7 bases lining up with TRBD2. Germline V lookup: CDR1 LGHNA, CDR2 YSLEER. This CDR3 is built from 15 residues. With 0 bases clipped from V and 10 bases from J, the junction kept 9 bases outside the gene matches.

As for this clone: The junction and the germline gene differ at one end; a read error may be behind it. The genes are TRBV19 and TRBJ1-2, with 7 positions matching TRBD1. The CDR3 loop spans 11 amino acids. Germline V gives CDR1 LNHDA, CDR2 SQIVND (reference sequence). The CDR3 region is CRRGFWYGYTF. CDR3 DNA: TGCCGCAGGGGGTTTTGGTATGGCTACACCTTC.

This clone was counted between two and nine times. CDR3 in amino acids: CASSYTESSGNTIYF. The CDR3 DNA follows: TGTGCCAGCAGCTATACAGAGAGCTCTGGAAACACCATATATTTT. The gene calls are TRBV11-2 and TRBJ1-3, with no clear D. This CDR3 has 15 residues. With 4 bases removed from V and 0 bases from J, the gap between germline ends came to 10 bases. Germline assignment: CDR1 SGHAT and CDR2 FQNNGV.

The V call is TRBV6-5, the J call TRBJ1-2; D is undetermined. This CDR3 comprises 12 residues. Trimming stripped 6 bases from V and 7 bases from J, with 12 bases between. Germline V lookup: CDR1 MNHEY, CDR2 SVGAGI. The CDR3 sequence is CASRESLFGYTF. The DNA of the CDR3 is TGTGCCAGCAGGGAGAGCCTTTTTGGCTACACCTTC.

The CDR3: CASSLNNYEQYF. The DNA of the CDR3 is TGTGCCAGCAGCTTAAACAACTACGAGCAGTACTTC. The V gene is TRBV7-3, the J gene TRBJ2-7; D is ambiguous. CDR1 is SGHTA, CDR2 FQGTGA, per germline. Deletions cut 1 base from V and 3 bases from J, with 4 bases between. The CDR3 totals 12 residues.

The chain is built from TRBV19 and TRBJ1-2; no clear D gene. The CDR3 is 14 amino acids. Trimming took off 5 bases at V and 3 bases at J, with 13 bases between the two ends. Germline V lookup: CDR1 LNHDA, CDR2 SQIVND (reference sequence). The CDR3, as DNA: TGTGCCAGTAGTCTCCCGGGGAGCCACTATGGCTACACCTTC. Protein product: CASSLPGSHYGYTF.

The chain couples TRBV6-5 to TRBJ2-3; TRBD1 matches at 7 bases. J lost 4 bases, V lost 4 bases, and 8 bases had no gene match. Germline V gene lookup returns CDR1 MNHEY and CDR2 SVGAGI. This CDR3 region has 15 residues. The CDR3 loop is CASSSPTGRPDTQYF. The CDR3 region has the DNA TGTGCCAGCAGTTCCCCGACAGGGCGGCCAGATACGCAGTATTTT.

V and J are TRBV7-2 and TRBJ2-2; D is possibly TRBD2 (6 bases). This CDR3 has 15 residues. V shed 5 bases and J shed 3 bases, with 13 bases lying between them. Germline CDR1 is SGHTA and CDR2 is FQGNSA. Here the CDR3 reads CASSLGGYYTGELFF. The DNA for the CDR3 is TGTGCCAGCAGCCTTGGGGGGTATTACACCGGGGAGCTGTTTTTT.

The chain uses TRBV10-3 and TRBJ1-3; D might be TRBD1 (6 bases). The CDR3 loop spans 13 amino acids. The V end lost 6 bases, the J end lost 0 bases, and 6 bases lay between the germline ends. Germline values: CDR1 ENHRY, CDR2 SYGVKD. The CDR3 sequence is CAIRDSSGNTIYF. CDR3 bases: TGTGCCATCAGGGACAGCTCTGGAAACACCATATATTTT.

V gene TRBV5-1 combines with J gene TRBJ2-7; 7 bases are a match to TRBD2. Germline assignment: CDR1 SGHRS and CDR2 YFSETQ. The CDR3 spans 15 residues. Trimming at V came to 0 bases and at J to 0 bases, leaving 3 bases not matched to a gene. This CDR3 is CASSLGLADSYEQYF. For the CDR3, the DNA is TGCGCCAGCAGCTTGGGCCTAGCGGACTCCTACGAGCAGTACTTC. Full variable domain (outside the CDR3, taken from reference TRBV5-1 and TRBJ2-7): KAGVTQTPRYLIKTRGQQVTLSCSPISGHRSVSWYQQTPGQGLQFLFEYFSETQRNKGNFPGRFSGRQFSNSRSEMNVSTLELGDSALYLCASSLGLADSYEQYFGPGTRLTVT.

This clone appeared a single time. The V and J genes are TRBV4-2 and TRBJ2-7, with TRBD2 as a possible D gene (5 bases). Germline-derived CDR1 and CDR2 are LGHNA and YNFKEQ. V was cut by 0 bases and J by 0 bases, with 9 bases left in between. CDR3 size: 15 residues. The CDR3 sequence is CASSQEARDSYEQYF. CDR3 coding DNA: TGTGCCAGCAGCCAAGAGGCCCGGGACTCCTACGAGCAGTACTTC.

The CDR3 coding sequence is TGCGCCAGCAGCCAGGAGACTAGCGGGAGGGGCAATGAGCAGTTCTTC. This sequence encodes CASSQETSGRGNEQFF. The J gene is TRBJ2-1, the V gene TRBV4-1; 14 bases match TRBD2. Germline V gene data show CDR1 as MGHRA and CDR2 as YSYEKL. The CDR3 sequence is 16 residues long. V was clipped by 3 bases and J by 6 bases; unmatched bases: 4.

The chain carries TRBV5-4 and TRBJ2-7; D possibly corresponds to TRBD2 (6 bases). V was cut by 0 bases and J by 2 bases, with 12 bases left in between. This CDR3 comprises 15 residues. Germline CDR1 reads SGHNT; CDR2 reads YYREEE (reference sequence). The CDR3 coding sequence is TGTGCCAGCAGCTTGGTGGCGGGGTCGACCTACGAGCAGTACTTC. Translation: CASSLVAGSTYEQYF.

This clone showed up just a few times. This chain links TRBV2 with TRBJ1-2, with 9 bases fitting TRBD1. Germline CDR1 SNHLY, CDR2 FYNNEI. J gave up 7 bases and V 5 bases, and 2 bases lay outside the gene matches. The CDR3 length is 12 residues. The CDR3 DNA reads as TGTGCCAGCAGTACAGGGGGCGGTGGCTACACCTTC. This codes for CASSTGGGGYTF.

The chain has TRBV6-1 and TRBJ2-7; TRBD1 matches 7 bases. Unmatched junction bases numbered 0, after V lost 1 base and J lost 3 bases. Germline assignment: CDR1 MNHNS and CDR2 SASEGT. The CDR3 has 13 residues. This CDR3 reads CASSEDRGYEQYF. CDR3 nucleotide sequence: TGTGCCAGCAGTGAAGACAGGGGCTACGAGCAGTACTTC.

The CDR3 sequence is CASSLTGLNPSTDTQYF. The CDR3 DNA reads as TGTGCCAGCAGCTTAACGGGACTAAACCCAAGCACAGATACGCAGTATTTT. The chain has TRBV7-3 and TRBJ2-3, with 7 bases aligning to TRBD2. CDR1 is SGHTA and CDR2 is FQGTGA in the germline V gene. V shed 0 bases and J 0 bases; nucleotides not matched to a gene: 6. The CDR3 loop spans 17 amino acids.

This chain's CDR3 is CASSSQGNQPQHF. CDR3 in DNA: TGTGCCAGTAGTTCGCAGGGAAATCAGCCCCAGCATTTT. The chain links TRBV19 to TRBJ1-5; D is perhaps TRBD1 (5 bases). Germline V gene data show CDR1 as LNHDA and CDR2 as SQIVND (reference sequence). Trimming stripped 5 bases from V and 4 bases from J, with 9 bases between. The CDR3 runs to 13 residues.

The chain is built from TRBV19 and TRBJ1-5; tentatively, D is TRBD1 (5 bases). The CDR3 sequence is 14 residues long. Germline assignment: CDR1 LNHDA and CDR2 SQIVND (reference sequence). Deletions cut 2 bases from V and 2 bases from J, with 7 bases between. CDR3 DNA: TGTGCCAGTAGTATAACAGGTCGCAATCAGCCCCAGCATTTT. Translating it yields CASSITGRNQPQHF.

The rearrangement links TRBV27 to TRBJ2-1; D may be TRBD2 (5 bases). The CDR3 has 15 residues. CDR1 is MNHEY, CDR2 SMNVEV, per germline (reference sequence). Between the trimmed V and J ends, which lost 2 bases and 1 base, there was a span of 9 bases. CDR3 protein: CASSLTSGSYNEQFF. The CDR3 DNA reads TGTGCCAGCAGTTTAACTAGTGGGTCCTACAATGAGCAGTTCTTC.